A selection of T cell receptor beta chains follows, all from one sample in a study of blood T cell repertoires in COVID-19. The assay was immunoSEQ multiplex PCR, and TCRdb's table has in-frame clones only and misses some. The table shows 150,000 to 250,000 clones, with 82% occurring only once. Source material: PBMCs or T cells enriched from blood (not recorded which). The source of these receptors is a man in his forties or fifties who had recovered from COVID-19. CDR3s include the opening cysteine and the closing phenylalanine or tryptophan. D genes are given only for firm matches. Clone sizes are given selectively: once, few, many, or a class where the clone is expanded.

j_call d_call clone_size v_call cdr3_aa cdr3_nt
TRBJ1-2 TRBD1 - TRBV28 CASSFPGGRANYGYTF TGTGCCAGCAGTTTTCCAGGGGGCAGAGCTAACTATGGCTACACCTTC
TRBJ1-5 TRBD1 - TRBV7-9 CASSSDRGVRGNQPQHF TGTGCCAGCAGCTCCGACAGGGGGGTCAGGGGCAATCAGCCCCAGCATTTT
TRBJ1-1 - - TRBV7-3 CASSLNPGANTEAFF TGTGCCAGCAGCTTAAATCCAGGGGCGAACACTGAAGCTTTCTTT
TRBJ1-2 - - TRBV6-5 CASSSTGVEGYTF TGTGCCAGCAGTTCGACTGGAGTTGAAGGCTACACCTTC
TRBJ2-1 - - TRBV7-8 CASSRQTRLSSYNEQFF TGTGCCAGCAGCCGTCAGACTAGATTAAGCTCCTACAATGAGCAGTTCTTC
TRBJ2-1 TRBD2 - TRBV7-8 CASSPRTTSGRTNEQFF TGTGCCAGCAGCCCCAGAACTACTAGCGGGAGGACCAATGAGCAGTTCTTC
TRBJ2-2 TRBD2 - TRBV6-5 CASTRLASGELFF TGTGCCAGCACCAGACTAGCTTCCGGGGAGCTGTTTTTT
TRBJ1-1 - - TRBV7-9 CASSLSQVSNTEAFF TGTGCCAGCAGCTTGTCGCAGGTCTCGAACACTGAAGCTTTCTTT
TRBJ2-5 TRBD2 - TRBV6-2/TRBV6-3 CASSYSLGRGEETQYF TGTGCCAGCAGTTACTCGTTGGGGCGGGGGGAAGAGACCCAGTACTTC
TRBJ1-2 TRBD1 - TRBV19 CASRTGDYGYTF TGTGCCAGCCGGACAGGGGACTATGGCTACACCTTC
TRBJ2-1 TRBD2 - TRBV4-1 CASSRGAGGVNEQFF TGCGCCAGCAGCAGGGGTGCGGGAGGGGTAAATGAGCAGTTCTTC
TRBJ2-1 TRBD2 - TRBV9 CASSVVGTSDEQFF TGTGCCAGCAGCGTAGTCGGGACTAGCGATGAGCAGTTCTTC
TRBJ1-1 - - TRBV25-1 CASSASTGTEAFF TGTGCCAGCAGTGCGTCAACAGGAACTGAAGCTTTCTTT
TRBJ2-3 TRBD2 once TRBV6-5 CASSYSRQRGPDTQYF TGTGCCAGCAGTTACTCTCGCCAGCGGGGCCCAGATACGCAGTATTTT
TRBJ2-5 - - TRBV7-2 CASSFGGQETQYF TGTGCCAGCAGCTTCGGGGGACAAGAGACCCAGTACTTC
TRBJ1-1 TRBD1 once TRBV5-4 CASSRTRDRDTEAFF TGTGCCAGCAGCCGCACCCGGGACAGGGACACTGAAGCTTTCTTT
TRBJ2-2 - - TRBV6-5 CASSLTGTPNTGELFF TGTGCCAGCAGTTTGACCGGGACACCGAACACCGGGGAGCTGTTTTTT
TRBJ2-5 TRBD1 once TRBV28 CASSPGTGLETQYF TGTGCCAGCAGTCCGGGGACAGGGTTGGAGACCCAGTACTTC
TRBJ1-2 - - TRBV7-2 CASSQAVPAANYGYTF TGTGCCAGCAGCCAAGCGGTACCGGCGGCTAACTATGGCTACACCTTC
TRBJ2-3 - - TRBV5-1 CASSPLRDSTDTQYF TGCGCCAGCAGCCCCTTACGCGATAGCACAGATACGCAGTATTTT
TRBJ2-1 - - TRBV10-1 CASSETHPHEQFF TGCGCCAGCAGTGAAACTCATCCGCATGAGCAGTTCTTC
TRBJ2-3 - - TRBV28 CASSLPGVTDTQYF TGTGCCAGCAGTTTACCAGGGGTCACAGATACGCAGTATTTT
TRBJ1-1 - - TRBV11-2 CASSPYRDRRNTEAFF TGTGCCAGCAGCCCCTACAGGGATCGGAGGAACACTGAAGCTTTCTTT
TRBJ2-2 - - TRBV9 CASSDRGDGGELFF TGTGCCAGCAGCGACCGCGGGGACGGCGGGGAGCTGTTTTTT
TRBJ1-2 - - TRBV12-3/TRBV12-4 CASSPTGEYGYTF TGTGCCAGCAGCCCGACGGGGGAGTATGGCTACACCTTC
TRBJ2-1 TRBD2 - TRBV2 CASSEGSGRLGWQFF TGTGCCAGCAGTGAAGGTAGCGGGAGACTTGGGTGGCAGTTCTTC
TRBJ2-2 - - TRBV6-2/TRBV6-3 CASSYLSRQRIPGELFF TGTGCCAGCAGTTATCTCTCGAGGCAGAGAATCCCCGGGGAGCTGTTTTTT
TRBJ2-5 TRBD1 - TRBV3-1/TRBV3-2 CASSIRTGQETQYF TGTGCCAGCAGCATTCGGACAGGACAAGAGACCCAGTACTTC
TRBJ2-1 TRBD2 - TRBV7-8 CASSLTSGTYNEQFF TGTGCCAGCAGCCTGACTAGCGGGACATACAATGAGCAGTTCTTC
TRBJ1-6 TRBD1 - TRBV7-9 CASSLPVRQGWGVPLHF TGTGCCAGCAGCTTACCTGTCCGACAGGGTTGGGGAGTGCCCCTCCACTTT
TRBJ1-2 - many TRBV5-6 CASSLGLKGMASNYGYTF TGTGCCAGCAGCTTGGGCCTTAAGGGGATGGCTTCTAACTATGGCTACACCTTC
TRBJ2-2 - - TRBV11-3 CASSPRQYTGELFF TGTGCCAGCAGCCCTCGACAGTACACCGGGGAGCTGTTTTTT
TRBJ1-1 TRBD1 - TRBV9 CASSTGQGNTEAFF TGTGCCAGCAGCACCGGACAGGGGAACACTGAAGCTTTCTTT
TRBJ1-1 TRBD1 - TRBV12-3/TRBV12-4 CASSDRGVTEAFF TGTGCCAGCAGCGACAGGGGGGTCACTGAAGCTTTCTTT
TRBJ1-1 - few TRBV2 CASRPDGGTEAFF TGTGCCAGCAGACCGGACGGAGGCACTGAAGCTTTCTTT
TRBJ2-7 - - TRBV30 CAWISDSYEQYF TGTGCCTGGATATCAGATTCCTACGAGCAGTACTTC
TRBJ2-3 TRBD2 - TRBV5-1 CASSLRGLAGVDTQYF TGCGCCAGCAGCTTGAGGGGACTAGCGGGAGTTGATACGCAGTATTTT
TRBJ1-4 TRBD1 - TRBV7-9 CASSPAGTGEKLFF TGTGCCAGCAGCCCCGCCGGGACAGGGGAAAAACTGTTTTTT
TRBJ2-5 TRBD1 - TRBV5-4 CASSSRQGTLQETQYF TGTGCCAGCAGCTCACGACAGGGTACCCTCCAAGAGACCCAGTACTTC
TRBJ1-5 - few TRBV4-3 CASSQDRDSQPQHF TGCGCCAGCAGCCAAGACAGGGATAGTCAGCCCCAGCATTTT